This T cell receptor beta chain was profiled in a study of spatial heterogeneity in lung cancer. On the study more broadly: Sequencing consistently turned up more beta-chain sequences than alpha-chain sequences.

Each molecule of TCR cDNA was tagged with one unique molecular identifier. TCRdb re-called the 5' RACE reads with MiXCR, one entry per CDR3 protein. Here the sample spans 40,000 to 45,000 distinct CDR3 sequences, over 6.5% being singletons. This clonotype showed up many times. CDR3 length: 12 amino acids. Trimming took off 5 bases at V and 4 bases at J, with 8 bases between the two ends. Time point noted: sample taken at primary tumor resection. The cohort: around 79 early-stage, untreated non-small cell lung cancer patients. The sequenced material consisted of unsorted whole RNA from tumor, nontumor lung or frozen PBMC.

The material was PBMCs, obtained at surgery. This chain uses TRBV12-3 or TRBV12-4 with TRBJ2-5; no clear D. This clonotype was sampled from a female donor with early-stage non-small cell lung cancer. In nucleotides, the CDR3 is TGTGCCAGCAGTCCGGGTGGAGAGACCCAGTACTTC. Its translation: CASSPGGETQYF.